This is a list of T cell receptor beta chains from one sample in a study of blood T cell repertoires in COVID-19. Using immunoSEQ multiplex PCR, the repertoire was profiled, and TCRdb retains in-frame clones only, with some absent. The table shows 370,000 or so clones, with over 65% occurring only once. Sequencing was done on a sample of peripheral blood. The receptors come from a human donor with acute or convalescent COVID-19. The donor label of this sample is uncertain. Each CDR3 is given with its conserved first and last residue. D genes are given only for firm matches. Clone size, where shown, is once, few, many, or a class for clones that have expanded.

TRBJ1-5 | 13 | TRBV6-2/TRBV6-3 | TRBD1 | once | TGTGCCAGCAGCCGACAGGGCGATCAGCCCCAGCATTTT | CASSRQGDQPQHF
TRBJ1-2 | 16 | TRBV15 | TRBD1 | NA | TGTGCCACCAGCATGGGACAGGGGGTATCTAACTATGGCTACACCTTC | CATSMGQGVSNYGYTF
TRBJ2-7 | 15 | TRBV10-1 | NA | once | TGCGCCAGCAGTGAGTCGGGCAGGAGGCCGGGAGAGCAGTACTTC | CASSESGRRPGEQYF
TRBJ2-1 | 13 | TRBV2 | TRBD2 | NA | TGTGCCAGGGGGGGGAGATCCTACAATGAGCAGTTCTTC | CARGGRSYNEQFF
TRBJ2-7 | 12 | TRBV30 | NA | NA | TGTGCCTGGGGCTCTAGTTCCTACGAGCAGTACTTC | CAWGSSSYEQYF
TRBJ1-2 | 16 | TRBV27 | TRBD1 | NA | TGTGCCAGCAGCCCCAAGCCCCTACAGGGGGCCTATGGCTACACCTTC | CASSPKPLQGAYGYTF
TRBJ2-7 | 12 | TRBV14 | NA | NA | TGTGCCAGCAGCACTCAGGGCTACGAGCAGTACTTC | CASSTQGYEQYF
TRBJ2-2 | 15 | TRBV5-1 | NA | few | TGCGCCAGCAGCTTGTCCCGGGAGAGCACCGGGGAGCTGTTTTTT | CASSLSRESTGELFF
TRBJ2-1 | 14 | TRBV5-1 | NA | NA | TGCGCCAGCAGCTTGGTGGGCCAGTACAATGAGCAGTTCTTC | CASSLVGQYNEQFF
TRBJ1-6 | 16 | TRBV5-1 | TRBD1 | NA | TGCGCCAGCAGCTTAACAGGGGGCGACTATAATTCACCCCTCCACTTT | CASSLTGGDYNSPLHF
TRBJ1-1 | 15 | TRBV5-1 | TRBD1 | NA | TGCGCCAGCAGCCCGGGGGGGACAGCCGCGGGCGAAGCTTTCTTT | CASSPGGTAAGEAFF
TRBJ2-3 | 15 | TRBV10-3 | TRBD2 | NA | TGTGCCATCAGTTTCACTAGCGGTCGCACAGATACGCAGTATTTT | CAISFTSGRTDTQYF
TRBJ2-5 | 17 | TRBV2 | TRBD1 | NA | TGTGCCAGCACCTCAGGGGGCGGCTACTACGGGACGGAGACCCAGTACTTC | CASTSGGGYYGTETQYF
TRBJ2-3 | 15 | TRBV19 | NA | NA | TGTGCCAGTAAAAGTCGAGAATTTTCCCCAGGTACGCAGTATTTT | CASKSREFSPGTQYF
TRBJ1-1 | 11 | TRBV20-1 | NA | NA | TGCAGTGCTATACTCAGGGCTGAAGCTTTCTTT | CSAILRAEAFF
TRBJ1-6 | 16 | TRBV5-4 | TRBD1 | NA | TGTGCCAGCAGCGTATCCGGGACAGCATATAATTCACCCCTCCACTTT | CASSVSGTAYNSPLHF
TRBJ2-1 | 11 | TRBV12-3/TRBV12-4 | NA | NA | TGTGCCAGCAGTAGACCGGGACTTAGGGTCTTC | CASSRPGLRVF
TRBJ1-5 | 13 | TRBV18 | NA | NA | TGTGCCAGCTCACCAGACAGGAATCAGCCCCAGCATTTT | CASSPDRNQPQHF
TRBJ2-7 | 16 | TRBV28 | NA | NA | TGTGCCAGCAGGCCCCGGGACACCTCACCCCCCGAGGAGCAGTACTTC | CASRPRDTSPPEEQYF
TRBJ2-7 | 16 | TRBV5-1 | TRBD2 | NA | TGCGCCAGCAGGGGACTAGCGGGAGGAAAATTCTACGAGCAGTACTTC | CASRGLAGGKFYEQYF
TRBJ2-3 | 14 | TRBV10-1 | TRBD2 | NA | TGCGCCAGCACCAAGGAGCGGGGGCGAGATACGCAGTATTTT | CASTKERGRDTQYF
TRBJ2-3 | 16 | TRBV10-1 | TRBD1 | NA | TGCGCCAGCAGTGAATCGGGGACAGGGTTCGCAGATACGCAGTATTTT | CASSESGTGFADTQYF
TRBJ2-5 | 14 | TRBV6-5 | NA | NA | TGTGCCAGCGTTGCGGGACTGTCTCGAGAGACCCAGTACTTC | CASVAGLSRETQYF
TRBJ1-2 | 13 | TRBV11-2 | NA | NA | TGTGCCAGCAGCTTAGAGGGGGGTGGTGGCTACACCTTC | CASSLEGGGGYTF
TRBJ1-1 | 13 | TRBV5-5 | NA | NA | TGTGCCAGCAGCTTGTACAGGGAAACTGAAGCTTTCTTT | CASSLYRETEAFF
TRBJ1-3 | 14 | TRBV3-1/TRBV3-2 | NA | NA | TGTGCCAGCAGCCAAGCGAGGGTGCGAAACACCATATATTTT | CASSQARVRNTIYF
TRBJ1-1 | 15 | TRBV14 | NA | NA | TGTGCCAGCAGCCAAACCCTGGGGGGGAGAACTGAAGCTTTCTTT | CASSQTLGGRTEAFF
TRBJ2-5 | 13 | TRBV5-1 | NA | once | TGCGCCAGCAATCCAGCGGCTGGGGAGACCCGGTACTTC | CASNPAAGETRYF
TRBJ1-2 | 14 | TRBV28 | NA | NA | TGTGCCAGCAGTTTATCACGGACAGTCTATGGCTACACCTTC | CASSLSRTVYGYTF
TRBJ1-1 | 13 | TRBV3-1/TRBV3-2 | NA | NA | TGTGCCAGCAGCCAGGGGAGGAACACTGAAGCTTTCTTT | CASSQGRNTEAFF
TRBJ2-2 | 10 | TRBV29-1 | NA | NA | TGCAGCGTTGATCACGGGGAGCTGTTTTTT | CSVDHGELFF
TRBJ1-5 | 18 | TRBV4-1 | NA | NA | TGCGCCAGCAGCCAAGATTCGGGCGCGGGAGTTAGCAATCAGCCCCAGCATTTT | CASSQDSGAGVSNQPQHF
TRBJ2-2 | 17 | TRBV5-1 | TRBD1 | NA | TGCGCCAGCTCCCTGTCAGGGGGCCTCTTTAACACCGGGGAGCTGTTTTTT | CASSLSGGLFNTGELFF
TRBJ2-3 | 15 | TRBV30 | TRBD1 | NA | TGTGCCTGGAGTCGACAGGGGGTGCTCACAGATACGCAGTATTTT | CAWSRQGVLTDTQYF
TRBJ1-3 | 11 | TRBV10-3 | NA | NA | TGTGCCACTAATTCTGGAAACACCATATATTTT | CATNSGNTIYF
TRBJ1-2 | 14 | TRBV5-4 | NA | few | TGTGCCAGCAGCTCGATGACAGCCAACCTTGGCTACACCTTC | CASSSMTANLGYTF
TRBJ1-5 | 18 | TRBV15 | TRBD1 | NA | TGTGCCACCAGCAGAGATCTCCTTTTAACAGGGGGAAATCAGCCCCAGCATTTT | CATSRDLLLTGGNQPQHF
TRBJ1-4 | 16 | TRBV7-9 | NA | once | TGTGCCAGCACCCTCACCGGGTGGGGCCGGGATGAAAAACTGTTTTTT | CASTLTGWGRDEKLFF
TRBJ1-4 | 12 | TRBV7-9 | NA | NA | TGTGCCAGCAGCCGAGGCGGTGAAAAACTGTTTTTT | CASSRGGEKLFF
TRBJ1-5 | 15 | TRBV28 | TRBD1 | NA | TGTGCCAGCATCCCGGGACAGGCGATCGGTCAGCCCCAGCATTTT | CASIPGQAIGQPQHF
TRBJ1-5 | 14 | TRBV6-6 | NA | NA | TGTGCCAGCAGTTACGAGAGGAGCAATCAGCCCCAGCATTTT | CASSYERSNQPQHF
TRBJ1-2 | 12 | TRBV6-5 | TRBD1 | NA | TGTGCCAGCCTGAGGACAGGGTATGGCTACACCTTC | CASLRTGYGYTF
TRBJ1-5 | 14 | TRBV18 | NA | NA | TGTGCCAGCTCAGGGGGCTGGGGCAATCAGCCCCAGCATTTT | CASSGGWGNQPQHF
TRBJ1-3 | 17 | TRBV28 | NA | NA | TGTGCCAGCAGTTATACAGAGACAGTCCTCTCTGGAAACACCATATATTTT | CASSYTETVLSGNTIYF
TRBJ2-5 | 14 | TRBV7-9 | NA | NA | TGTGCCAGCAGCTTTAGGGTAGGGGGAGAGACCCAGTACTTC | CASSFRVGGETQYF
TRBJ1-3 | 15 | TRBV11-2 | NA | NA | TGTGCCAGCAGCCCAGTCTTGGGGCCTGGAAACACCATATATTTT | CASSPVLGPGNTIYF
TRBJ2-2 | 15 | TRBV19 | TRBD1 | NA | TGTGCCAGTAGTTACAGGGGGCGATGGGCCGGGGAGCTGTTTTTT | CASSYRGRWAGELFF
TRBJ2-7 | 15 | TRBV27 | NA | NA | TGTGCCAGCTGGGCCTTTGGGGGAGGCTCCTACGAGCAGTACTTC | CASWAFGGGSYEQYF
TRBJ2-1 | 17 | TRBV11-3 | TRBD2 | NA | TGTGCCAGCAGCTTAGCTGGTTTTAGCGGGGGGGGCCATGAGCAGTTCTTC | CASSLAGFSGGGHEQFF
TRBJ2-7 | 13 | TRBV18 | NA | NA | TGTGCCAGCTCACCATCCGTGTACTACGAGCAGTACTTC | CASSPSVYYEQYF
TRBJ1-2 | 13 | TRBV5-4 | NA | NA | TGTGCCAGCAGTAAAACGACAGGTGATGGCTACACCTTC | CASSKTTGDGYTF
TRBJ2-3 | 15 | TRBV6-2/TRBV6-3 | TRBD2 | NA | TGTGCCAGCAGTTACACGACTAGCTACACAGATACGCAGTATTTT | CASSYTTSYTDTQYF
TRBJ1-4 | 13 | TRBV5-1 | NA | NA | TGCGCCAGCAGAGCCACTGACAGGGAAAAACTGTTTTTT | CASRATDREKLFF
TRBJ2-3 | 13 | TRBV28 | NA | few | TGTGCCAGCCAGGAAAGGTCCACAGATACGCAGTATTTT | CASQERSTDTQYF
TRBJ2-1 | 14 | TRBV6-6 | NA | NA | TGTGCCAGCAGAAATACTATGCCGGTAGATGAGCAGTTCTTC | CASRNTMPVDEQFF
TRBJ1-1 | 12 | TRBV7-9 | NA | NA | TGTGCCAGCAGCTCTGGGCCGTATGAAGCTTTCTTT | CASSSGPYEAFF
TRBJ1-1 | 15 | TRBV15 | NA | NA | TGTGCCACCAGCAGAGATAGGGGACAGAACACTGAAGCTTTCTTT | CATSRDRGQNTEAFF
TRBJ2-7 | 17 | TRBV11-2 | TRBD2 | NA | TGTGCCAGCAGCTTAGCCCCCCTAACGGGAGGGCGATACGAGCAGTACTTC | CASSLAPLTGGRYEQYF